The sequence of this T cell receptor (beta chain) was determined in a study of blood T cell repertoires in COVID-19. Across the study: Spain, Italy and the United States supplied samples that represented acute and convalescent COVID-19. From T cells, B-cell-depleted T cells, or PBMCs came the material, which was cDNA or gDNA.

Source study methods: For nucleated cells, counts were estimated from reference gene primer amplification. Assay used: immunoSEQ multiplex PCR; TCRdb lists only in-frame clones, some missing. That table gives V, J and clone size, and the DNA gave D and trimming. The table shows more than 70,000 clones, with roughly 85% occurring only once. Trimming left V 1 base short and J 8 bases short, with 17 bases between. This CDR3 is built from 15 residues. Germline CDR1 is SGHTA and CDR2 is FQGNSA. The receptor comes from a woman in her seventies with acute or convalescent COVID-19. The specimen sequenced was peripheral blood. The V call is TRBV7-2, the J call TRBJ1-2; no definite D call. Written as DNA, the CDR3 is TGTGCCAGCAGCTTAGTACAGTACCCCCCTATCGGCTACACCTTC. Its translation: CASSLVQYPPIGYTF. Looking up the rest from reference TRBV7-2 and TRBJ1-2 gives the full variable domain: GAGVSQSPSNKVTEKGKDVELRCDPISGHTALYWYRQSLGQGLEFLIYFQGNSAPDKSGLPSDRFSAERTGGSVSTLTIQRTQQEDSAVYLCASSLVQYPPIGYTFGSGTRLTVV.